The next 11 T cell receptor beta chains were all read from a single sample in a study of shared clonotypes between healthy human individuals. Data came from immunoSEQ multiplex PCR; TCRdb stores just in-frame clones and leaves some out. The table includes almost 750,000 clones, approximately 77% detected once. Specimen: memory CD4+ T cells sorted from blood. Subset reported: CD45RA-negative fraction. These receptors all come from a woman aged 25 to 45 in good health.

This clone showed up just a few times. The chain links TRBV19 to TRBJ1-1; D gene uncertain. The CDR3 is made up of 13 amino acids. Germline lookup yields CDR1 LNHDA and CDR2 SQIVND (reference sequence). V was pared by 4 bases and J by 2 bases, with 8 bases between. CDR3 sequence: CASSTVTNTEAFF. CDR3 coding DNA: TGTGCCAGTAGTACAGTCACAAACACTGAAGCTTTCTTT.

This clone has at least ten counts. This sequence joins TRBV6-4 and TRBJ2-3, with 9 bases aligning to TRBD1. CDR1 MRHNA and CDR2 SNTAGT come from the germline V gene. The CDR3 extends over 17 amino acids. Trimming removed 0 bases from V and 6 bases from J; junction bases left unmatched: 10. CDR3 protein: CASSDSPGGQGRDTQYF. In DNA, the CDR3 is TGTGCCAGCAGTGACTCGCCTGGGGGACAGGGCCGGGATACGCAGTATTTT.

The chain recombines TRBV5-1 with TRBJ2-1; D is uncertain. CDR1 SGHRS and CDR2 YFSETQ come from the germline V gene. Between the trimmed V and J ends, which lost 2 bases and 4 bases, there was a span of 10 bases. This CDR3 has 14 residues. CDR3: CASSLGPAYNEQFF. CDR3 sequence (DNA): TGCGCCAGCAGCTTAGGTCCAGCTTACAATGAGCAGTTCTTC.

The rearrangement joins TRBV6-6 to TRBJ1-3; weak D call: TRBD1 (6 bases). Germline V gene data show CDR1 as MNHNY and CDR2 as SVGAGI (reference sequence). Between the trimmed V and J ends, which lost 6 bases and 3 bases, there was a span of 15 bases. This CDR3 has 15 amino acids. The CDR3 is CASSGGGLGGNTIYF. The CDR3 DNA reads as TGTGCCAGCAGCGGGGGGGGCTTAGGTGGAAACACCATATATTTT.

The rearrangement links TRBV5-4 to TRBJ2-2, with 8 bases identical to TRBD2. This CDR3 has 15 residues. The germline V gene encodes CDR1 SGHNT and CDR2 YYREEE (reference sequence). With V trimmed by 5 bases and J by 1 base, 4 bases remained unmatched. CDR3 protein: CASSRGGKNTGELFF. For the CDR3, the DNA is TGTGCCAGCAGTCGGGGGGGTAAGAACACCGGGGAGCTGTTTTTT.

This clone was detected only a few times. A read error may account for a junction end that differs from germline. The chain combines TRBV13 with TRBJ2-5, with D possibly matching TRBD2 (6 bases). The V gene's germline CDR1 is PRHDT and CDR2 FYEKMQ (reference sequence). The CDR3 covers 15 residues. The CDR3 is CASSLLRATRGPPNF. The DNA of the CDR3 is TGTGCCAGCAGCTTATTAAGGGCGACGCGGGGCCCCCCAAACTTC.

The V and J genes are TRBV7-9 and TRBJ2-7, with a possible D match to TRBD1 (5 bases). The germline gives CDR1 SEHNR, CDR2 FQNEAQ (reference sequence). This CDR3 comprises 13 residues. V lost 5 bases to trimming and J lost 0 bases, with 8 bases between them. Here the CDR3 DNA reads TGTGCCAGCAGCAAGACAGACTCCTACGAGCAGTACTTC. It codes for CASSKTDSYEQYF.

The count of this clone is one. This rearrangement joins TRBV19 to TRBJ2-3; D perhaps matches TRBD1 (6 bases). Germline lookup yields CDR1 LNHDA and CDR2 SQIVND (reference sequence). The CDR3 covers 18 residues. V dropped 6 bases and J dropped 0 bases, with 22 bases sitting between them. CDR3 bases: TGTGCCAGTAGCGATTGGGGCTACAGGGAAACTAGCACAGATACGCAGTATTTT. Its protein is CASSDWGYRETSTDTQYF.

The chain joins TRBV6-1 to TRBJ2-1; 10 nucleotides agree with TRBD2. CDR3 length: 17 residues. The V gene end was trimmed by 2 bases and the J gene end by 4 bases; junction bases not matched to a gene: 8. CDR1 is MNHNS, CDR2 SASEGT, per germline. The chain's CDR3 is CASSEPTSGRAYNEQFF. CDR3 sequence (DNA): TGTGCCAGCAGTGAACCTACCAGCGGGAGGGCGTACAATGAGCAGTTCTTC.

The gene calls are TRBV5-1 and TRBJ1-4; perhaps TRBD1 as D (5 bases). In germline, CDR1 is SGHRS, CDR2 YFSETQ. Deletions cut 4 bases from V and 8 bases from J, with 18 bases between. The CDR3 consists of 15 residues. The CDR3 sequence: CASSTAGTKEEKLFF. CDR3 bases: TGCGCCAGCAGCACTGCCGGGACGAAGGAGGAAAAACTGTTTTTT.

The V call is TRBV28, the J call TRBJ2-3; D is unresolved. With 4 bases removed from V and 5 bases from J, the gap between germline ends came to 10 bases. Germline CDR1 reads MDHEN; CDR2 reads SYDVKM. The length of the CDR3 is 13 residues. This CDR3 is CASSSQPRDTQYF. Here the CDR3 DNA reads TGTGCCAGCAGTTCGCAGCCCCGAGATACGCAGTATTTT.